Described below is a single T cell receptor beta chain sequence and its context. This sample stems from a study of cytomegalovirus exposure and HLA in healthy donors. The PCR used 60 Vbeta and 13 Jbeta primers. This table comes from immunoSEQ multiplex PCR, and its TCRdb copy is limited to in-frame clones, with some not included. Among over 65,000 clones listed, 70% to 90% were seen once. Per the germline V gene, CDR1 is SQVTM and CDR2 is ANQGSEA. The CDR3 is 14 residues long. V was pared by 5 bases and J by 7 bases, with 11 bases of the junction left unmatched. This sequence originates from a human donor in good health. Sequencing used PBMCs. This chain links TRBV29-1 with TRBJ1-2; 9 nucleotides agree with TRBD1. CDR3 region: CSVISPGQGSGYTF. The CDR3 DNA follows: TGCAGCGTTATATCTCCGGGACAGGGTAGTGGCTACACCTTC.